One sample yielded the 23 T cell receptor beta chains listed below, sequenced in a study of blood T cell repertoires in COVID-19. The assay was immunoSEQ multiplex PCR, and TCRdb's table has in-frame clones only and misses some. The sample has hundreds of thousands of clones, around nine tenths seen once. What was sequenced was peripheral blood. Every receptor here comes from a woman aged 30 to 39 with COVID-19, enrolled during active disease.

The V and J genes are TRBV18 and TRBJ1-2; 7 bases map to TRBD1. Germline-derived CDR1 and CDR2 are KGHSH and LQKENI. The J segment lost 6 bases and the V segment lost 3 bases, leaving 1 base of the junction unmatched. The CDR3 contains 12 residues. The CDR3 bases are TGTGCCAGCTCACCCCAGGGGGATGGCTACACCTTC. This translates into CASSPQGDGYTF.

This clone was seen a few times. This chain uses TRBV5-4 with TRBJ2-7; weak D call: TRBD2 (6 bases). The CDR3 loop spans 15 amino acids. Trimming cost V 4 bases and J 6 bases, with 20 bases left between them. Germline lookup yields CDR1 SGHNT and CDR2 YYREEE (reference sequence). CDR3 coding DNA: TGTGCCAGCAGCGCGGGTCGGCCGGGAGCAGGCGAGCAGTACTTC. Translation: CASSAGRPGAGEQYF.

The chain recombines TRBV5-1 with TRBJ1-1, with 7 bases lining up with TRBD1. CDR1 and CDR2 from the germline V gene are SGHRS and YFSETQ. There are 17 residues in the CDR3. Trimming removed 7 bases from V and 0 bases from J; junction bases left unmatched: 15. DNA for the CDR3: TGCGCCAGCTCAAAAGGGGGCGCGGCCCTAGTGAACACTGAAGCTTTCTTT. Encoded protein: CASSKGGAALVNTEAFF.

This clone was observed once. The gene calls are TRBV5-1 and TRBJ2-3; D is unclear. Trimming left V 0 bases short and J 10 bases short, with 12 bases between. Germline V gene sequence: CDR1 SGHRS, CDR2 YFSETQ. This CDR3 has 13 amino acids. Written as DNA, the CDR3 is TGCGCCAGCAGCTTGGCCGTAGACTCATCGCAGTATTTT. Protein sequence: CASSLAVDSSQYF. Full variable domain (outside the CDR3, taken from reference TRBV5-1 and TRBJ2-3): KAGVTQTPRYLIKTRGQQVTLSCSPISGHRSVSWYQQTPGQGLQFLFEYFSETQRNKGNFPGRFSGRQFSNSRSEMNVSTLELGDSALYLCASSLAVDSSQYFGPGTRLTVL.

This clone was recorded once. The chain joins TRBV5-6 to TRBJ2-1, with 7 bases lining up with TRBD1. The CDR3 consists of 13 residues. Germline CDR1 SGHDT, CDR2 YYEEEE. V trimming: 4 bases; J trimming: 7 bases; junction bases outside the gene matches: 5. The DNA for the CDR3 is TGTGCCAGCAGCCCCACAGGGGCGAATGAGCAGTTCTTC. Protein sequence: CASSPTGANEQFF.

The chain recombines TRBV5-1 with TRBJ2-1, with D maybe TRBD1 (6 bases). The CDR3 spans 13 residues. Germline CDR1 reads SGHRS; CDR2 reads YFSETQ. The ends were cut back, 4 bases at V and 7 bases at J, with 12 bases in the middle. CDR3 DNA sequence: TGCGCCAGCAGCCCAGGGGTCTTAAATGAGCAGTTCTTC. Its protein product is CASSPGVLNEQFF.

V gene TRBV5-6 combines with J gene TRBJ2-3, with 14 bases fitting TRBD2. The V gene's germline CDR1 is SGHDT and CDR2 YYEEEE. The CDR3 totals 19 residues. Losses at the gene ends were 4 bases for V and 5 bases for J; bases not matched to a gene: 15. CDR3 sequence (DNA): TGTGCCAGCAGCCAAAGTGGACTAGCGGGGGGACAACGTGGAGATACGCAGTATTTT. Translation: CASSQSGLAGGQRGDTQYF.

The chain couples TRBV5-1 to TRBJ1-1, with D possibly TRBD1 on 5 matching bases. The CDR3 runs 17 residues. The V end was cut by 1 base, the J end by 0 bases, with 16 bases between. Germline-derived CDR1 and CDR2 are SGHRS and YFSETQ. The CDR3 sequence is CASSLRGSLYMNTEAFF. The CDR3 DNA reads TGCGCCAGCAGCTTGAGGGGCTCCCTCTACATGAACACTGAAGCTTTCTTT.

The rearrangement uses TRBV4-1 and TRBJ1-2; 8 bases match TRBD1. The CDR3 totals 17 residues. In germline, CDR1 is MGHRA, CDR2 YSYEKL. V was pared by 1 base and J by 3 bases, with 10 bases of the junction left unmatched. The CDR3 protein is CASSQVLTYRGDYGYTF. The CDR3 nucleotides are TGCGCCAGCAGCCAAGTCCTAACCTACAGGGGGGACTATGGCTACACCTTC.

The chain joins TRBV27 to TRBJ1-5, with D perhaps matching TRBD1 (5 bases). CDR3 size: 15 residues. Per germline, CDR1 MNHEY and CDR2 SMNVEV (reference sequence). V was clipped by 2 bases and J by 6 bases, with 14 bases between them. CDR3 coding DNA: TGTGCCAGCAGTTTAACGGTCTCCGGGGGTCAGCCCCAGCATTTT. Translation gives CASSLTVSGGQPQHF.

This clone occurred once. The CDR3 DNA sequence: TGTGCCAGCTCACCCGGACAGGACACCTACGAGCAGTACTTC. It yields the protein CASSPGQDTYEQYF. The chain uses TRBV18 and TRBJ2-7, with TRBD1 matching over 7 bases. There are 14 residues in the CDR3. V shed 3 bases, J shed 2 bases, and the junction held 4 bases outside the gene matches. Looked up from germline, CDR1 is KGHSH and CDR2 is LQKENI.

This clone was detected only once. The chain recombines TRBV7-9 with TRBJ2-2, with a possible D match to TRBD2 (6 bases). The CDR3 covers 15 residues. Trimming left V 6 bases short and J 6 bases short, with 17 bases between. Germline values: CDR1 SEHNR, CDR2 FQNEAQ (reference sequence). CDR3 nucleotides: TGTGCCAGCAGACCGGGACTCACTACTGCCGGGGAGCTGTTTTTT. Its protein is CASRPGLTTAGELFF.

This clone has only one observation. The chain is built from TRBV15 and TRBJ2-7; 7 bases fit TRBD2. Germline loops: CDR1 LNHNV, CDR2 YYDKDF (reference sequence). The junction had 6 bases not matched to a gene; V was cut back by 0 bases and J by 7 bases. The CDR3 has 14 residues. CDR3 bases: TGTGCCACCAGCAGAGATCGGGGGGATGAAGAGCAGTACGTC. Translating it yields CATSRDRGDEEQYV.

The CDR3 bases are TGTGCCAGCAGCCAACTAACAGGGAACACCCAGCCCCTCCACTTT. Protein: CASSQLTGNTQPLHF. This chain links TRBV2 with TRBJ1-6; D possibly corresponds to TRBD1 (6 bases). V shed 6 bases and J shed 13 bases, with 22 bases lying between them. From germline, CDR1 is SNHLY and CDR2 FYNNEI. The CDR3 extends over 15 amino acids.

The count of this clone is one. The chain carries TRBV7-9 and TRBJ2-1, with D possibly matching TRBD1 (6 bases). Trimming left V 5 bases short and J 4 bases short, with 15 bases between. CDR3 length: 15 amino acids. Germline lookup yields CDR1 SEHNR and CDR2 FQNEAQ (reference sequence). The CDR3 coding sequence is TGTGCCAGCAGCATTCCGGGACACCCGTACAATGAGCAGTTCTTC. Translating it yields CASSIPGHPYNEQFF.

The rearrangement links TRBV29-1 to TRBJ1-4; 7 nucleotides agree with TRBD1. The CDR3 loop spans 14 amino acids. V lost 7 bases to trimming and J lost 3 bases; unmatched junction nucleotides: 8. CDR1 and CDR2 (germline): SQVTM, ANQGSEA. The CDR3 DNA follows: TGCAGCGCTTACGGCAGGGGGTCTAATGAAAAACTGTTTTTT. It is translated as CSAYGRGSNEKLFF.

The V call is TRBV15, the J call TRBJ2-3; D is possibly TRBD2 (6 bases). The CDR3 is 16 amino acids. Deletions cut 0 bases from V and 2 bases from J, with 12 bases between. The germline gives CDR1 LNHNV, CDR2 YYDKDF (reference sequence). This chain's CDR3 is CATSRDTLAVTDTQYF. The CDR3 DNA reads as TGTGCCACCAGCAGAGATACACTAGCTGTCACAGATACGCAGTATTTT.

This chain joins TRBV30 and TRBJ1-6; D gene uncertain. Trimming removed 7 bases from V and 5 bases from J, with 6 bases in between. The CDR3 length is 11 residues. Germline V gene data show CDR1 as GTSNPN and CDR2 as SVGIG (reference sequence). The CDR3 spells CAYPNNSPLHF. The CDR3 DNA reads TGTGCCTACCCTAATAATTCACCCCTCCACTTT. Supplemented by reference TRBV30 and TRBJ1-6, the full variable domain reads SQTIHQWPATLVQPVGSPLSLECTVEGTSNPNLYWYRQAAGRGLQLLFYSVGIGQISSEVPQNLSASRPQDRQFILSSKKLLLSDSGFYLCAYPNNSPLHFGNGTRLTVT.

The chain couples TRBV5-6 to TRBJ1-6; the D gene is possibly TRBD1 (6 bases). Germline CDR1 and CDR2: SGHDT and YYEEEE. Deletions cut 3 bases from V and 13 bases from J, with 14 bases between. This CDR3 has 13 residues. The CDR3 sequence: CASSYQGTSPLHF. The DNA of the CDR3 is TGTGCCAGCAGCTATCAGGGGACCTCGCCCCTCCACTTT.

The chain combines TRBV5-1 with TRBJ1-2; no firm D call. Germline CDR1 and CDR2: SGHRS and YFSETQ. This CDR3 is built from 15 residues. V lost 1 base and J 8 bases, leaving 18 bases between the germline ends. The CDR3 protein is CASSLTIGLIEGYTF. CDR3 coding DNA: TGCGCCAGCAGCTTGACTATCGGCCTCATAGAGGGCTACACCTTC.

The chain joins TRBV4-2 to TRBJ1-3; 7 bases fit TRBD1. Looked up from germline, CDR1 is LGHNA and CDR2 is YNFKEQ. Trimming took 7 bases from V and 3 from J; bases not matched to a gene: 12. This CDR3 is built from 16 residues. Here the CDR3 DNA reads TGTGCCAGCACCCGATCGACAGGGTCGGATGGAAACACCATATATTTT. This encodes CASTRSTGSDGNTIYF.

The rearrangement links TRBV7-9 to TRBJ1-2; 8 bases are shared with TRBD1. V gave up 1 base and J gave up 8 bases; unmatched junction bases: 15. This CDR3 is built from 17 residues. Germline-derived CDR1 and CDR2 are SEHNR and FQNEAQ (reference sequence). CDR3 residues: CASSLEPGGAGWFGYTF. In nucleotides, the CDR3 is TGTGCCAGCAGCTTAGAGCCAGGGGGCGCGGGATGGTTCGGCTACACCTTC.

This clone came up a few times. J is TRBJ1-1 and V is TRBV6-4, with D maybe TRBD1 (5 bases). Trimming removed 5 bases from V and 7 bases from J, with 17 bases in between. The germline gives CDR1 MRHNA, CDR2 SNTAGT. This CDR3 is built from 14 residues. The CDR3 coding sequence is TGTGCCAGCAGTCCCAGAGTAGGGGCGGATGAAGCTTTCTTT. It encodes CASSPRVGADEAFF.